This TCR beta chain was documented in a study of early T cells in non-severe SARS-CoV-2 infection. Per germline, CDR1 SGHDN and CDR2 FVKESK. This CDR3 region has 14 residues. J was trimmed by 1 base and V by 5 bases; bases with no gene match: 0. Each single cDNA molecule received a unique molecular identifier. Via MiXCR, TCRdb re-called the 5' RACE reads, giving one row per CDR3 protein. This sample has about 64,000 distinct CDR3 sequences, with around 4.9% found just once. This clonotype was counted many times. Specimen: whole blood. The rearrangement uses TRBV14 and TRBJ2-3; 10 bases are shared with TRBD2. The receptor was isolated from an adult who was a healthcare worker with PCR-confirmed SARS-CoV-2 infection or an uninfected control (not recorded which). DNA of the CDR3: TGTGCCAGCAGCACTAGCGGGGGCACAGATACGCAGTATTTT. Translation: CASSTSGGTDTQYF.